The T cell receptor beta chain described here comes from a study of blood T cell repertoires in COVID-19. Germline values: CDR1 LNHDA, CDR2 SQIVND (reference sequence). CDR3 length equals 16 residues. V was shortened by 7 bases and J by 3 bases, with 18 bases between the two germline ends. In the authors' workflow: Estimated nucleated cell counts came from reference gene primer amplification. The method was immunoSEQ multiplex PCR; TCRdb's version includes in-frame clones alone and lacks a portion of them. For V, J and clone size, that table is used; D and trimming come from the DNA. The sample consists of around 200,000 clones, more than 75% of them appearing once.

This sequence originates from a woman in her 40s with acute COVID-19. Sequences were obtained from PBMCs or T cells enriched from blood (not recorded which). The chain recombines TRBV19 with TRBJ1-4; no clear D gene. The DNA of the CDR3 is TGTGCCAGTACCCCGCAGACAAGCTCGGCTAATGAAAAACTGTTTTTT. Protein sequence: CASTPQTSSANEKLFF.